A selection of T cell receptor beta chains follows, all from one sample in a study of blood T cell repertoires in COVID-19. Using immunoSEQ multiplex PCR, the repertoire was profiled, and TCRdb retains in-frame clones only, with some absent. The profile shows around 56,000 clones, around 87% of them singletons. Sequencing was carried out using peripheral blood. These receptors came from a man between 60 and 70 years old with active or convalescent COVID-19. Both conserved end residues are part of each CDR3. D genes are given only for firm matches. Expanded clones get a size class; other rows say once, few or many, or leave the size out.

>TRBV27|TRBJ2-7|TRBD1|.
TGTGCCAGCAGTCCAGGACAGGGTAGGGCGCTTCCTCTGGAGCAGTACTTC
CASSPGQGRALPLEQYF
>TRBV4-3|TRBJ1-2|TRBD1|.
TGCGCCAGCAGCCAAGAGGACAGGGGTTATGGCTACACCTTC
CASSQEDRGYGYTF
>TRBV7-9|TRBJ1-6|.|.
TGTGCCAGCAGCCTCTCCTCGGCAGGGAATAATTCACCCCTCCACTTT
CASSLSSAGNNSPLHF
>TRBV7-9|TRBJ2-5|TRBD1|.
TGTGCCAGCAGCAAGCAGACAGGGGGCCAAGAGACCCAGTACTTC
CASSKQTGGQETQYF
>TRBV30|TRBJ1-5|TRBD1|.
TGTGCCTGGGGTACAGGGGCCAATCAGCCCCAGCATTTT
CAWGTGANQPQHF
>TRBV12-5|TRBJ2-5|TRBD1|.
TGTGCTAGTGGTCCCCCAGGGACAGGGGGCCAAGAGACCCAGTACTTC
CASGPPGTGGQETQYF
>TRBV2|TRBJ2-3|TRBD1|.
TGTGCCAGCAATAGGAGGTCAGGGGGTAACACAGATACGCAGTATTTT
CASNRRSGGNTDTQYF
>TRBV6-5|TRBJ2-7|.|.
TGTGCCAGCTCACATCAAAGCTCCTACGAGCAGTACTTC
CASSHQSSYEQYF
>TRBV10-3|TRBJ2-3|TRBD2|.
TGTGCCATCAAGGGACTAGCGAGCACAGATACGCAGTATTTT
CAIKGLASTDTQYF
>TRBV3-1/TRBV3-2|TRBJ2-7|TRBD1|.
TGTGCCAGCAGCCAAGGACAGGGTGTCTACGAGCAGTACTTC
CASSQGQGVYEQYF
>TRBV6-1|TRBJ1-2|.|.
TGTGCCAGCAGTGAAAGGACAGCGGAAGGCTACACCTTC
CASSERTAEGYTF
>TRBV28|TRBJ1-2|.|few
TGTGCCAGCAGTTTACCGATCGGACAGTCTACTATCGGCTATGGCTACACCTTC
CASSLPIGQSTIGYGYTF
>TRBV10-2|TRBJ1-1|TRBD1|.
TGCGCCAGCAGAAAGGGACAGGGGAACACTGAAGCTTTCTTT
CASRKGQGNTEAFF
>TRBV5-5|TRBJ2-2|.|.
TGTGCCAGCAGTAACAGGAACACCGGGGAGCTGTTTTTT
CASSNRNTGELFF